This T cell receptor (beta chain) was profiled in a study of identical twins. The V end was cut by 8 bases, the J end by 7 bases, with 9 bases between. The germline gives CDR1 LNHDA, CDR2 SQIVND (reference sequence). The CDR3 length is 12 residues. As regards this clonotype: Its target is not known.

One entry per CDR3 protein results from TCRdb running MiXCR on the 5' RACE reads. The sample has around 230,000 distinct CDR3 sequences; over 5.5% are singletons. General study results and limits: Weaker excess twin sharing was observed in beta out-of-frame sequences.

This sample also belongs to another study, concerning T cells expressing NK-cell markers. That paper states: Seven donors tested HCMV-seropositive and one tested seronegative among the eight sequenced. In a group of roughly 6 donors, dominant NKG2C+ clonotypes represented roughly 1.0-7.0% of CD8+ T cells.

The sequence was collected from a woman between 18 and 29 years old in good health. The chain recombines TRBV19 with TRBJ1-6; no clear D gene. Sequenced input: CD8+ T cells sorted from blood. The CDR3 is CASGSGNSPLHF. The CDR3 DNA reads as TGTGCCAGTGGTTCGGGGAATTCACCCCTCCACTTT.